This entry describes one TCR beta chain. The CDR3 consists of 14 residues. Trimming shortened V by 8 bases and J by 7 bases, and 18 bases separated the two germline ends. Per the germline V gene, CDR1 is MNHEY and CDR2 is SVGAGI. Per the authors' pipeline: Using reference gene primer amplification, nucleated cell counts were estimated. Method: immunoSEQ multiplex PCR; TCRdb's copy keeps in-frame clones and lacks some. V, J and clone size reflect that table, while D and trimming were determined from the DNA. The sample holds about 320,000 clones, approximately 82% seen once. This entry comes from a study of blood T cell repertoires in COVID-19. Overall study context: The samples span acute and convalescent COVID-19 from the United States, Italy and Spain. The cDNA or gDNA used as material had been derived from T cells, B-cell-depleted T cells, or PBMCs.

This sequence originates from a woman in her 50s with acute or convalescent COVID-19. The sequencing input was peripheral blood. This chain joins TRBV6-5 and TRBJ2-1; the D gene is possibly TRBD2 (6 bases). CDR3 sequence reads: CASWRGDLLNEQFF. The CDR3 DNA follows: TGTGCCAGCTGGAGAGGGGACTTACTGAATGAGCAGTTCTTC.